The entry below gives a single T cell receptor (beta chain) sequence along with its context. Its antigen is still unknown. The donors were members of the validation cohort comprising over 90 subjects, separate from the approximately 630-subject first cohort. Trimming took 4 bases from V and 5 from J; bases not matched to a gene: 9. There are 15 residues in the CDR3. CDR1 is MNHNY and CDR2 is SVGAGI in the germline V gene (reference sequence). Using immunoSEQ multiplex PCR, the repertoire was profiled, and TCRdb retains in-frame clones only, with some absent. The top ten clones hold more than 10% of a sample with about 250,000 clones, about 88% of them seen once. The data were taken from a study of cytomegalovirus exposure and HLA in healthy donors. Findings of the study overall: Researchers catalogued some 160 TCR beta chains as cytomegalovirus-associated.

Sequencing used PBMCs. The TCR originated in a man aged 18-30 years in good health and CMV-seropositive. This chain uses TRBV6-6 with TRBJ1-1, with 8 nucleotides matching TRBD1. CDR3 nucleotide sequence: TGTGCCAGCAGTTCAGGGGGCGCCGGGAGGACTGAAGCTTTCTTT. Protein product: CASSSGGAGRTEAFF.